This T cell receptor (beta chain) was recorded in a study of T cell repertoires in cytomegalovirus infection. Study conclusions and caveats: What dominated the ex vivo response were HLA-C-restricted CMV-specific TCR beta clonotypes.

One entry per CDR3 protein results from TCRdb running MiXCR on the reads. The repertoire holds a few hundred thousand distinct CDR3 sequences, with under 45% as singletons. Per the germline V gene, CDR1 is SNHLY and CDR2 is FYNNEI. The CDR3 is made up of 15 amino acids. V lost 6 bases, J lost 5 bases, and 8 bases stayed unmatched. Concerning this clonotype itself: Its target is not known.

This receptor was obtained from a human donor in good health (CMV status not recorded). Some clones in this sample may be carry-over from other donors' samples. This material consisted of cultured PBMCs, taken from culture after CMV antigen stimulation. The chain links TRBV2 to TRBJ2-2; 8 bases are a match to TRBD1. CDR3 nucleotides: TGTGCCAGCAGAGACAGGGGTGGGTTGACCGGGGAGCTGTTTTTT. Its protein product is CASRDRGGLTGELFF.